The 18 T cell receptor beta chains listed next were all sequenced from one sample in a study of blood T cell repertoires in COVID-19. Using immunoSEQ multiplex PCR, the repertoire was profiled, and TCRdb retains in-frame clones only, with some absent. The sample gives some 150,000 clones, approximately 89% of which show up once; less than 0.85% is in the top ten. The source material was PBMCs or T cells enriched from blood (not recorded which). Receptor source: a woman aged 18-29 years who had recovered from COVID-19.

The chain carries TRBV15 and TRBJ2-2; D might be TRBD2 (6 bases). Germline V gene data show CDR1 as LNHNV and CDR2 as YYDKDF (reference sequence). V gave up 8 bases and J gave up 6 bases, with 16 bases separating them. The CDR3 runs to 14 residues. The CDR3 sequence is CATGGGNSPGELFF. As DNA, the CDR3 is TGTGCCACCGGAGGCGGGAATTCCCCCGGGGAGCTGTTTTTT. Filled out from reference TRBV15 and TRBJ2-2, the complete variable domain reads DAMVIQNPRYQVTQFGKPVTLSCSQTLNHNVMYWYQQKSSQAPKLLFHYYDKDFNNEADTPDNFQSRRPNTSFCFLDIRSPGLGDTAMYLCATGGGNSPGELFFGEGSRLTVL.

This clone occurred a few times. The rearrangement uses TRBV2 and TRBJ2-3; 8 nucleotides agree with TRBD2. Germline V CDR1 and CDR2: SNHLY, FYNNEI. The CDR3 covers 15 residues. The V gene end was trimmed by 7 bases and the J gene end by 0 bases; junction bases not matched to a gene: 6. CDR3 loop: CASNLLAVSTDTQYF. The DNA of the CDR3 is TGTGCCAGCAATCTACTAGCGGTGAGCACAGATACGCAGTATTTT.

The V and J genes are TRBV13 and TRBJ2-1; D not resolved. Germline lookup yields CDR1 PRHDT and CDR2 FYEKMQ (reference sequence). Trimming shortened V by 5 bases and J by 5 bases, and 7 bases separated the two germline ends. The CDR3 has 12 residues. The CDR3 nucleotides are TGTGCCAGCAGCCCCAGGAACAATGAGCAGTTCTTC. The encoded protein is CASSPRNNEQFF. The whole variable domain, filled in from reference TRBV13 and TRBJ2-1, reads AAGVIQSPRHLIKEKRETATLKCYPIPRHDTVYWYQQGPGQDPQFLISFYEKMQSDKGSIPDRFSAQQFSDYHSELNMSSLELGDSALYFCASSPRNNEQFFGPGTRLTVL.

The chain uses TRBV9 and TRBJ2-1, with a possible D match to TRBD2 (5 bases). Germline V gene sequence: CDR1 SGDLS, CDR2 YYNGEE. V was trimmed by 5 bases and J by 5 bases, leaving 14 bases between them. This CDR3 contains 14 residues. The DNA of the CDR3 is TGTGCCAGCAGTGACCTCAGCGGAAACAATGAGCAGTTCTTC. Its protein is CASSDLSGNNEQFF. Full variable domain (remainder filled in from reference TRBV9 and TRBJ2-1): DSGVTQTPKHLITATGQRVTLRCSPRSGDLSVYWYQQSLDQGLQFLIQYYNGEERAKGNILERFSAQQFPDLHSELNLSSLELGDSALYFCASSDLSGNNEQFFGPGTRLTVL.

The chain employs TRBV5-5 and TRBJ1-6; D might be TRBD1 (5 bases). The CDR3 runs 16 residues. Deletions cut 4 bases from V and 8 bases from J, with 19 bases between. CDR1 is SGHKS and CDR2 is YYEKEE in the germline V gene (reference sequence). CDR3: CASSDLRRGADSPLHF. The CDR3 DNA reads as TGTGCCAGCAGCGACCTGCGAAGGGGCGCTGATTCACCCCTCCACTTT.

The V and J genes are TRBV10-2 and TRBJ2-7; 9 nucleotides agree with TRBD1. With 5 bases clipped from V and 2 bases from J, the junction kept 4 bases outside the gene matches. The CDR3 totals 14 residues. From germline, CDR1 is WSHSY and CDR2 SAAADI. For the CDR3, the DNA is TGCGCCAGCAGTCCGGGACAGGGCCCCTACGAGCAGTACTTC. Residues: CASSPGQGPYEQYF.

The chain combines TRBV18 with TRBJ2-4, with D perhaps TRBD2 (6 bases). The germline V gene has CDR1 KGHSH and CDR2 LQKENI. V lost 2 bases and J lost 2, with 13 bases in between. This CDR3 has 16 amino acids. The CDR3 reads CASSPSGRATKNIQYF. CDR3 in DNA: TGTGCCAGCTCACCATCCGGGAGAGCGACCAAAAACATTCAGTACTTC. Filled out from reference TRBV18 and TRBJ2-4, the complete variable domain reads NAGVMQNPRHLVRRRGQEARLRCSPMKGHSHVYWYRQLPEEGLKFMVYLQKENIIDESGMPKERFSAEFPKEGPSILRIQQVVRGDSAAYFCASSPSGRATKNIQYFGAGTRLSVL.

The chain's CDR3 is CASSYSELGRRDTQYF. The CDR3 coding sequence is TGTGCCAGCAGTTACTCAGAGTTGGGGAGACGCGATACGCAGTATTTT. V is TRBV6-5 and J is TRBJ2-3; weak D call: TRBD2 (5 bases). The CDR3 extends over 16 amino acids. V was clipped by 0 bases and J by 6 bases, with 16 bases between them. Germline lookup yields CDR1 MNHEY and CDR2 SVGAGI.

The J gene is TRBJ2-1, the V gene TRBV4-3, with TRBD2 identical over 7 bases. The CDR3 totals 17 residues. The germline V gene has CDR1 LGHNA and CDR2 YSLEER. Trimming cost V 1 base and J 9 bases; bases outside gene matches: 15. This CDR3 reads CASSQGTLGGRGGEQFF. The CDR3 DNA sequence: TGCGCCAGCAGCCAAGGGACGTTGGGCGGGAGAGGAGGTGAGCAGTTCTTC.

This chain joins TRBV6-4 and TRBJ2-5, with D possibly being TRBD2 (6 bases). This CDR3 region has 15 residues. The germline gives CDR1 MRHNA, CDR2 SNTAGT. V lost 6 bases and J lost 1, with 15 bases in between. In DNA, the CDR3 is TGTGCCAGCAGCCCGGAGGACGGGGGCCAAGAGACCCAGTACTTC. It specifies CASSPEDGGQETQYF.

The rearrangement uses TRBV6-5 and TRBJ1-1; D may be TRBD1 (5 bases). With 5 bases removed from V and 1 base from J, the gap between germline ends came to 14 bases. Germline V gives CDR1 MNHEY, CDR2 SVGAGI. This CDR3 region has 15 residues. The CDR3 DNA sequence: TGTGCCAGCAGTCCCCTGGGGCAGGAGAACACTGAAGCTTTCTTT. The encoded protein is CASSPLGQENTEAFF.

This clone has only one observation. This sequence joins TRBV7-2 and TRBJ2-3; 11 nucleotides line up with TRBD2. The CDR3 is made up of 15 amino acids. With V trimmed by 4 bases and J by 4 bases, 4 bases remained unmatched. Looked up from germline, CDR1 is SGHTA and CDR2 is FQGNSA. The CDR3 nucleotides are TGTGCCAGCAGCTCGAGACTAGCGGGATCAGATACGCAGTATTTT. This gives the protein CASSSRLAGSDTQYF.

The chain is built from TRBV14 and TRBJ1-1, with no clear D. Trimming removed 1 base from V and 0 bases from J, with 6 bases in between. The CDR3 is 14 residues long. Germline V gene lookup returns CDR1 SGHDN and CDR2 FVKESK. CDR3 region: CASSQVFLNTEAFF. In nucleotides, the CDR3 is TGTGCCAGCAGCCAAGTGTTCTTGAACACTGAAGCTTTCTTT.

The chain has TRBV7-9 and TRBJ1-3, with a tentative D call TRBD1 (6 bases). The CDR3 consists of 19 residues. Looked up from germline, CDR1 is SEHNR and CDR2 is FQNEAQ (reference sequence). Trimming pared 2 bases from V and 0 bases from J, leaving 20 bases between. The CDR3 region is CASSLPRRTVQDSGNTIYF. In nucleotides, the CDR3 is TGTGCCAGCAGCTTACCGAGGCGGACAGTTCAAGACTCTGGAAACACCATATATTTT.

The chain employs TRBV27 and TRBJ2-2; 7 nucleotides agree with TRBD2. The length of the CDR3 is 15 residues. Trimming took 4 bases from V and 1 from J; bases not matched to a gene: 3. Germline V gene lookup returns CDR1 MNHEY and CDR2 SMNVEV (reference sequence). The DNA for the CDR3 is TGTGCCAGCAGTTGGTCTAGCGGGAACACCGGGGAGCTGTTTTTT. It is translated as CASSWSSGNTGELFF.

Here the CDR3 DNA reads TGTGCCTGGAGTGTATTGATTAGCTATGGCTACACCTTC. Its translation: CAWSVLISYGYTF. The chain is built from TRBV30 and TRBJ1-2; the D is unclear. The CDR3 is 13 residues long. The V gene lost 0 bases and the J gene lost 4 bases, with 9 bases spanning the gap. Looked up from germline, CDR1 is GTSNPN and CDR2 is SVGIG (reference sequence).

The rearrangement links TRBV6-2 or TRBV6-3 to TRBJ2-7; D perhaps matches TRBD1 (5 bases). Germline CDR1 reads MNHEY; CDR2 reads SVGEGT. The V and J ends lost 0 bases and 4 bases respectively, with 16 bases between them. CDR3 length: 16 residues. CDR3 nucleotides: TGTGCCAGCAGTTACTCGTTTCTAGGGGCAAAGTACGAGCAGTACTTC. It codes for CASSYSFLGAKYEQYF.

This chain connects TRBV30 to TRBJ1-5, with a tentative D call TRBD1 (5 bases). The CDR3 contains 14 residues. Trimming stripped 0 bases from V and 7 bases from J, with 13 bases between. From germline, CDR1 is GTSNPN and CDR2 SVGIG (reference sequence). The CDR3 DNA follows: TGTGCCTGGAGTGTACCCTGGGGCGGACAGCCCCAGCATTTT. It encodes CAWSVPWGGQPQHF.